This is a list of T cell receptor beta chains from one sample in a study of OX40 agonist ivuxolimab in advanced cancers. Profiled with immunoSEQ multiplex PCR; TCRdb holds only in-frame clones, not every one. Of about 17,000 clones listed, around 73% were seen once; the top ten hold around 26%. The sample consisted of CD4+ or CD8+ T cells sorted from blood, taken in a trial of the OX40 agonist ivuxolimab. The origin of the receptors is an adult with an advanced solid tumor such as melanoma, head and neck, liver or kidney cancer. The CDR3 runs from the conserved cysteine through the conserved F or W. The D gene is left open where the match is weak. Some rows mark clone size as missing; the rest say once, few, many or name a class of expanded clone.

. TRBJ2-7 TRBV5-4 . CASSPAGAGHEQYF TGTGCCAGCAGCCCAGCAGGGGCGGGTCACGAGCAGTACTTC
. TRBJ2-7 TRBV7-6 . CASSHKATGFDYEQYF TGTGCCAGCAGCCACAAAGCTACAGGGTTCGACTACGAGCAGTACTTC
. TRBJ2-2 TRBV6-9 TRBD1 CASSEGQGAFGELFF TGTGCCAGCAGTGAAGGACAGGGGGCTTTCGGGGAGCTGTTTTTT
. TRBJ1-1 TRBV29-1 . CSVPGIEAFF TGCAGCGTTCCCGGGATTGAAGCTTTCTTT
. TRBJ2-3 TRBV27 . CASSEGRGHTDTQYF TGTGCCAGCAGTGAAGGGCGGGGACACACAGATACGCAGTATTTT
few TRBJ2-7 TRBV6-1 TRBD1 CASSEGTGYSYEQYF TGTGCCAGCAGTGAGGGGACAGGGTACTCTTACGAGCAGTACTTC
. TRBJ2-7 TRBV21-1 . CASSGWEQGGRSYEQYF TGTGCCAGCAGCGGATGGGAACAGGGTGGGCGCTCCTACGAGCAGTACTTC
once TRBJ2-1 TRBV7-8 . CASSLGPSSYNEQFF TGTGCCAGCAGCTTGGGACCTAGCTCCTACAATGAGCAGTTCTTC
. TRBJ1-1 TRBV6-1 . CASSEGGWGMNTEAFF TGTGCCAGCAGTGAAGGGGGCTGGGGCATGAACACTGAAGCTTTCTTT
. TRBJ2-7 TRBV19 . CASSMFFSEGYEQYF TGTGCCAGTAGTATGTTTTTTTCCGAGGGGTACGAGCAGTACTTC
. TRBJ1-4 TRBV7-9 . CASSLVWEKLFF TGTGCCAGCAGCTTGGTATGGGAAAAACTGTTTTTT
. TRBJ2-5 TRBV5-8 . CASSPLWGPETQYF TGTGCCAGCAGCCCATTGTGGGGTCCAGAGACCCAGTACTTC
. TRBJ2-1 TRBV29-1 . CSVEWLVIHEQFF TGCAGCGTTGAATGGCTAGTTATTCATGAGCAGTTCTTC
. TRBJ1-2 TRBV19 TRBD1 CASLNRDRGGFEGGYTF TGTGCCAGCTTGAACCGGGACAGGGGAGGTTTCGAGGGTGGCTACACCTTC
. TRBJ2-3 TRBV4-1 TRBD2 CASSQDLAGGDTQYF TGCGCCAGCAGCCAAGACCTAGCGGGAGGAGATACGCAGTATTTT
. TRBJ2-5 TRBV5-6 . CASSLGRGQETQYF TGTGCCAGCAGCTTGGGCAGGGGCCAAGAGACCCAGTACTTC
. TRBJ2-2 TRBV7-6 TRBD1 CASSFSRDRGFNTGELFF TGTGCCAGCAGCTTTAGCCGGGACAGGGGGTTTAACACCGGGGAGCTGTTTTTT
once TRBJ2-2 TRBV19 . CASSKSRVGNTGELFF TGTGCCAGTAGTAAATCCAGGGTCGGGAACACCGGGGAGCTGTTTTTT
. TRBJ2-3 TRBV19 . CASSILLARGTDTQYF TGTGCCAGTAGTATACTACTAGCTCGAGGCACAGATACGCAGTATTTT
. TRBJ1-2 TRBV28 . CASREFSNYGYTF TGTGCCAGCAGAGAGTTTTCTAACTATGGCTACACCTTC
. TRBJ2-1 TRBV6-5 . CASSYSLTGFNEQFF TGTGCCAGCAGTTACTCCCTGACAGGATTCAATGAGCAGTTCTTC
. TRBJ2-3 TRBV7-2 . CASSLSEGISTDTQYF TGTGCCAGCAGCTTATCCGAGGGAATTAGCACAGATACGCAGTATTTT
. TRBJ2-6 TRBV21-1 . CASSKLGTGDFSGANVLTF TGTGCCAGCAGCAAATTAGGGACAGGGGACTTCTCTGGGGCCAACGTCCTGACTTTC
. TRBJ2-7 TRBV29-1 . CSVEAPPGGGGSYEQYF TGCAGCGTTGAGGCCCCCCCTGGGGGCGGGGGATCCTACGAGCAGTACTTC
. TRBJ2-1 TRBV7-3 . CASSLPGGVSGNEQFF TGTGCCAGCAGCTTACCCGGGGGAGTTTCCGGCAATGAGCAGTTCTTC